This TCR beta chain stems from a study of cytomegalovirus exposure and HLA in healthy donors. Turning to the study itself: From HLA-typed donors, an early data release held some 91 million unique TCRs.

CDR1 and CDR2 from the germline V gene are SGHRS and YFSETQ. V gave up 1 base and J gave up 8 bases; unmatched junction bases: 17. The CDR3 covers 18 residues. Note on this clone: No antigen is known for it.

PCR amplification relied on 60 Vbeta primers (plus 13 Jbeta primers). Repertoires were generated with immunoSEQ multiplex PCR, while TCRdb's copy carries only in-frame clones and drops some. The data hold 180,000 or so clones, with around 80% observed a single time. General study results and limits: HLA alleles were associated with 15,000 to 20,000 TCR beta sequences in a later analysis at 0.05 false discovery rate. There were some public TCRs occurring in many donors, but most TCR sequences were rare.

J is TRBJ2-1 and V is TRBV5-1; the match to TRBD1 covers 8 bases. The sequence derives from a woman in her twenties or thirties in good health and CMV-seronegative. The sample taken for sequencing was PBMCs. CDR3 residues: CASSLSKGQVFFLDEQFF. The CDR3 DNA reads TGCGCCAGCAGCTTGTCTAAGGGACAGGTATTTTTTTTGGATGAGCAGTTCTTC.